The clone carrying this T cell receptor beta chain was counted a few times. Its antigen is undetermined. The data were obtained in a study of blood T cells in healthy people across ages. Study outcomes and limitations: Per million T cells, TCR beta diversity dropped about linearly as age rose.

Germline CDR1 and CDR2: MNHEY and SVGAGI. The CDR3 consists of 13 residues. Together with a sample-barcoded 5' primer, a J-beta primer mix was included in a second PCR lasting about 7 to 11 cycles. TCRdb re-called the 5' RACE reads through MiXCR, storing one row per CDR3 protein. This sample has 1.5 million to 2 million distinct CDR3 sequences; roughly 49% occur once, and the top ten carry approximately 2%. There were healthy Caucasian individuals from Russia, aged roughly 6 to 95, serving as donors. This chain connects TRBV6-5 to TRBJ2-5; D gene uncertain. With the DNA end fitting TRBJ2-7 better, the J assignment may be wrong. The sequence derives from a middle-aged woman in good health. Sequencing input: blood. CDR3 coding DNA: TGTGCCAGCACCTTCGACATCAGCTACGAGCAGTACTTC. It encodes CASTFDISYEQYF.